This T cell receptor beta chain was profiled in a study of blood T cell repertoires in COVID-19. Whole-study context: Italy, Spain and the United States were the sources of the convalescent and acute COVID-19 samples. PBMCs, B-cell-depleted T cells, or T cells were the source of the cDNA or gDNA that made up the material.

J lost 5 bases, V lost 4 bases, and 8 bases had no gene match. CDR3 length: 16 amino acids. Germline assignment: CDR1 MNHEY and CDR2 SMNVEV (reference sequence). Repertoires were generated with immunoSEQ multiplex PCR, while TCRdb's copy carries only in-frame clones and drops some. Of roughly 310,000 clones listed, almost 90% are singletons. The source material was peripheral blood. This receptor was taken from a woman under 40 with COVID-19, enrolled during active disease. The chain couples TRBV27 to TRBJ1-5; 10 bases match TRBD1. The CDR3: CASSSAGTGVDQPQHF. CDR3 nucleotide sequence: TGTGCCAGCAGTTCCGCCGGGACAGGGGTAGATCAGCCCCAGCATTTT.